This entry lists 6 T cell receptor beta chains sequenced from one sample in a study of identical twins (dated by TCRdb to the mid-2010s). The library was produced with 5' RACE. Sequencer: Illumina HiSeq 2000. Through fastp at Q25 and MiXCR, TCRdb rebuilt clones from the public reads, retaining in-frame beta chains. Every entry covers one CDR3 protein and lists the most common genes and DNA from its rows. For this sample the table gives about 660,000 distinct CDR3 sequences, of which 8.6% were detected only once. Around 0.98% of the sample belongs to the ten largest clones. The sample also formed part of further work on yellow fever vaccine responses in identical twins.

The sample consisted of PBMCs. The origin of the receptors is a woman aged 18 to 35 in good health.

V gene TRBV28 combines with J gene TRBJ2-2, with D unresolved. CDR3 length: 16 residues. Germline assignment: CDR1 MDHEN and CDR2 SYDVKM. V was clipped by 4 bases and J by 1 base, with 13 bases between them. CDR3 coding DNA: TGTGCCAGCAGTTGGGCGCGCGGCAAGAACACCGGGGAGCTGTTTTTT. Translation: CASSWARGKNTGELFF.

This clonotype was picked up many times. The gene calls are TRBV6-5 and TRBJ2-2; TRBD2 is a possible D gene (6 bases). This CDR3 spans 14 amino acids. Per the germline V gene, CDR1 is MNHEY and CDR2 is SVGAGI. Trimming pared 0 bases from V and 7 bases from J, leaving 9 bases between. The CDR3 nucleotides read TGTGCCAGCAGTTACTCAGGGACTGTCGGGGAGCTGTTTTTT. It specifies CASSYSGTVGELFF.

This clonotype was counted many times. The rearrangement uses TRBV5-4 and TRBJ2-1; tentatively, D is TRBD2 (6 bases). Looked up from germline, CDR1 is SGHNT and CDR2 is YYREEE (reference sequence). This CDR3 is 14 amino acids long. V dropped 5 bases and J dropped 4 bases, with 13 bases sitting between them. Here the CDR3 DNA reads TGTGCCAGCAGTTTACCGGGACTTTACAATGAGCAGTTCTTC. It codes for CASSLPGLYNEQFF.

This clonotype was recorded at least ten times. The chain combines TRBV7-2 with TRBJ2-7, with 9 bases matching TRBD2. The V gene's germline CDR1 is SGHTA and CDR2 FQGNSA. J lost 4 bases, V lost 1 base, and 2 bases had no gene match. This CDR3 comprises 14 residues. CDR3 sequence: CASSLEAGGYEQYF. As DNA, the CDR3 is TGTGCCAGCAGCTTAGAGGCGGGGGGGTACGAGCAGTACTTC.

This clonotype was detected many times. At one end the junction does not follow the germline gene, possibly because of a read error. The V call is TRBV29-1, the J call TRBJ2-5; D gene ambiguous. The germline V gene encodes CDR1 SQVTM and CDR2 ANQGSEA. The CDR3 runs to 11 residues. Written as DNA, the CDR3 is TGCAGCGTAATTGACCAGGAGACCCAGTACTTC. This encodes CSVIDQETQYF. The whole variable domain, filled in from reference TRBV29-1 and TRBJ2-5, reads SAVISQKPSRDICQRGTSLTIQCQVDSQVTMMFWYRQQPGQSLTLIATANQGSEATYESGFVIDKFPISRPNLTFSTLTVSNMSPEDSSIYLCSVIDQETQYFGPGTRLLVL.

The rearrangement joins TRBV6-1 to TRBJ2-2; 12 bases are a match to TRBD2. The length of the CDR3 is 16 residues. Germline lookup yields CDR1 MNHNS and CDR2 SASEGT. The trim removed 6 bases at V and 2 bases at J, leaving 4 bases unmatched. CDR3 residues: CASRPSGGANTGELFF. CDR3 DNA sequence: TGTGCCAGCAGACCTAGCGGGGGGGCCAACACCGGGGAGCTGTTTTTT.